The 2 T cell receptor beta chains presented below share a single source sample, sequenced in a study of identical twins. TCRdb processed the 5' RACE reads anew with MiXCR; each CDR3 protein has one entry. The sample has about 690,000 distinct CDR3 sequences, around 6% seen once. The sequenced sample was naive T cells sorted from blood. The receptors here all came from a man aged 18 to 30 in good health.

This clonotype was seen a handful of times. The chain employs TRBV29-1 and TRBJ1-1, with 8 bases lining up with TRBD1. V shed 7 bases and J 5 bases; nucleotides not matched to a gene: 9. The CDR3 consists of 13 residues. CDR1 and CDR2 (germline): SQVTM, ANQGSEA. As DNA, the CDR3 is TGCAGCGATATGACAGGGGTGGGGACTGAAGCTTTCTTT. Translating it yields CSDMTGVGTEAFF.

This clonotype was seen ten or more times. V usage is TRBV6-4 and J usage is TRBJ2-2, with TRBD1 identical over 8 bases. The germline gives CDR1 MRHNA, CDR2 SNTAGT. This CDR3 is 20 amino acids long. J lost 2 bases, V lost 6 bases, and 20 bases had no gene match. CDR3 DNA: TGTGCCAGCAGCTCCCCCCCAGGACAGGGATTAGGGGGCAACACCGGGGAGCTGTTTTTT. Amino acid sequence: CASSSPPGQGLGGNTGELFF.